The next 7 T cell receptor beta chains were all read from a single sample in a study of blood T cell repertoires in COVID-19. Some clones are missing from TCRdb's copy, which holds only in-frame ones; the method was immunoSEQ multiplex PCR. The data hold roughly 200,000 clones, with roughly 85% observed a single time. The material sequenced was peripheral blood. These receptor sequences come from a human donor with active or convalescent COVID-19. The donor label of this sample is uncertain.

The genes are TRBV27 and TRBJ1-2; 7 nucleotides agree with TRBD1. Losses at the gene ends were 4 bases for V and 9 bases for J; bases not matched to a gene: 5. The CDR3 is made up of 12 amino acids. The germline CDR1 and CDR2 sequences are MNHEY and SMNVEV (reference sequence). The DNA of the CDR3 is TGTGCCAGCAGTTCGACAGGGATTAGCTACACCTTC. The encoded protein is CASSSTGISYTF.

The rearrangement uses TRBV6-5 and TRBJ2-1; D might be TRBD1 (5 bases). The CDR3 loop spans 13 amino acids. Trimming pared 2 bases from V and 7 bases from J, leaving 9 bases between. Germline V gene data show CDR1 as MNHEY and CDR2 as SVGAGI. DNA of the CDR3: TGTGCCAGCAGTTACGTAGCAGGGAATGAGCAGTTCTTC. It yields the protein CASSYVAGNEQFF.

CDR3 loop: CASSSAGVGEQYF. CDR3 coding DNA: TGTGCCAGCAGTTCCGCGGGGGTAGGCGAGCAGTACTTC. The chain carries TRBV6-2 or TRBV6-3 and TRBJ2-7, with 7 bases that match TRBD2. This CDR3 contains 13 residues. V trimming: 4 bases; J trimming: 6 bases; junction bases outside the gene matches: 6. CDR1 and CDR2 from the germline V gene are MNHEY and SVGEGT.

The chain uses TRBV24-1 and TRBJ2-7, with D uncertain. Germline CDR1 is KGHDR and CDR2 is SFDVKD. The CDR3 sequence is 13 residues long. The V and J ends lost 7 bases and 4 bases respectively, with 13 bases between them. The CDR3 DNA reads as TGTGCCACCAGGGCCGGGTGGGTGTACGAGCAGTACTTC. It translates to CATRAGWVYEQYF.

The sample holds one count of this clone. The chain is built from TRBV5-1 and TRBJ1-2, with TRBD1 matching 9 bases. CDR3 size: 16 residues. The junction had 10 bases not matched to a gene; V was cut back by 0 bases and J by 7 bases. CDR1 is SGHRS, CDR2 YFSETQ, per germline. The CDR3 bases are TGCGCCAGCAGCTTGGGCGGGGACAGGGCCGCTCGTGGCTACACCTTC. This encodes CASSLGGDRAARGYTF.

The chain combines TRBV24-1 with TRBJ2-5; TRBD1 agrees at 8 bases. Trimming cost V 9 bases and J 4 bases; bases outside gene matches: 12. The CDR3 is 15 amino acids. The germline V gene encodes CDR1 KGHDR and CDR2 SFDVKD. CDR3 amino acids: CATDGKGQGLETQYF. CDR3 sequence (DNA): TGTGCCACCGATGGAAAAGGACAGGGTTTAGAGACCCAGTACTTC.

In this sample, this clone turned up many times. This rearrangement joins TRBV6-1 to TRBJ1-2; 7 bases are shared with TRBD1. The germline gives CDR1 MNHNS, CDR2 SASEGT. V dropped 2 bases and J dropped 6; count of bases not matched to a gene: 9. This CDR3 region has 15 residues. Here the CDR3 reads CASSERDRSWDGYTF. The CDR3 DNA is TGTGCCAGCAGTGAAAGGGACAGATCTTGGGATGGCTACACCTTC.